In this sample, the clone carrying this T cell receptor beta chain turned up many times. This sample was included in a study of low-dose radiotherapy and immunotherapy resistance in tumors. Turning to the study itself: Doses of 0.5 Gy per fraction every 2 weeks, totaling 6.5 Gy, went to Cohort 1. Oral aspirin at 300 mg was taken daily by patients for four cycles, beginning on cycle 1 day 1.

Time point noted: before trial treatment. Both TCRalpha and TCRbeta chains were reverse transcribed with V-gene-specific primers. Using a constant-region primer together with a V-primer adapter, TCRs were subjected to around 22 PCR cycles of amplification. TCRdb called the reads again in MiXCR, with one record for every CDR3 protein. The sample yields tens of thousands of distinct CDR3 sequences, 15% to 20% seen once. Germline CDR1 and CDR2: KGHSH and LQKENI. The germline V and J ends were trimmed by 2 bases and 2 bases, with 6 bases remaining between them. CDR3 length equals 13 residues. This specimen consisted of PBMCs, obtained before treatment. This chain links TRBV18 with TRBJ2-5; no clear D gene. This receptor was obtained from a male donor with prostate cancer. Written as DNA, the CDR3 is TGTGCCAGCTCACCAAGGAGTCAAGAGACCCAGTACTTC. Protein product: CASSPRSQETQYF.